What follows are 28 T cell receptor beta chains derived from one specimen sequenced in a study of lung T cells in sarcoidosis with Löfgren's syndrome. TCRdb fed the reads into MiXCR, producing one record per CDR3 protein. The data contain tens of thousands of distinct CDR3 sequences, 21% of them singletons. Sequencing was performed on CD4+ T cells from PBMCs. The receptors were sampled from a human donor with sarcoidosis (Löfgren's syndrome or another form), or a control subject (not recorded which).

The V call is TRBV7-4, the J call TRBJ2-1; TRBD2 matches at 8 bases. The germline gives CDR1 SGHVT, CDR2 SQSDAQ. Losses at the gene ends were 2 bases for V and 0 bases for J; bases not matched to a gene: 9. The CDR3 consists of 18 residues. CDR3 nucleotides: TGTGCCAGCAGCTTATATCACCGACTAGCGACCTCCTACAATGAGCAGTTCTTC. It yields the protein CASSLYHRLATSYNEQFF.

Ten or more counts support this clonotype. The chain employs TRBV20-1 and TRBJ2-1; TRBD2 aligns across 8 bases. CDR3 length: 13 amino acids. V lost 6 bases and J lost 7; bases outside the gene matches: 8. Germline assignment: CDR1 DFQATT and CDR2 SNEGSKA (reference sequence). The CDR3 here is CSAMGLVKNEQFF. DNA for the CDR3: TGCAGTGCAATGGGACTAGTTAAGAATGAGCAGTTCTTC.

This clonotype showed up just a few times. This sequence may be a read error, since a much larger clone differs from it by one base. The chain uses TRBV6-1 and TRBJ2-5, with TRBD1 identical over 10 bases. In germline, CDR1 is MNHNS, CDR2 SASEGT. The CDR3 length is 14 residues. Unmatched junction bases numbered 9, after V lost 5 bases and J lost 9 bases. The CDR3 loop reads CASSRQGAIEAQYF. The CDR3 DNA sequence: TGTGCCAGCAGTCGACAGGGGGCGATTGAGGCCCAGTACTTC.

This clonotype showed up just a few times. The V gene is TRBV19, the J gene TRBJ1-1; 7 nucleotides line up with TRBD1. Germline assignment: CDR1 LNHDA and CDR2 SQIVND (reference sequence). V shed 6 bases and J 7 bases; nucleotides not matched to a gene: 5. The CDR3 has 12 amino acids. The CDR3 loop is CASRAQGFEAFF. CDR3 in DNA: TGTGCCAGTAGAGCACAGGGGTTTGAAGCTTTCTTT.

This clonotype has ten or more counts. The J gene is TRBJ2-7, the V gene TRBV6-2 or TRBV6-3; 7 nucleotides agree with TRBD2. J gave up 6 bases and V 7 bases, and 15 bases lay outside the gene matches. CDR1 and CDR2 from the germline V gene are MNHEY and SVGEGT. The CDR3 is made up of 15 amino acids. CDR3 in amino acids: CASTPLGLVAIEQYF. The CDR3 DNA reads as TGTGCCAGCACCCCCCTCGGACTAGTCGCCATCGAGCAGTACTTC.

In this sample, this clonotype turned up many times. CDR3 bases: TGTGCCAGCAGCTTAAATGGAAACTATGGCTACACCTTC. Its protein is CASSLNGNYGYTF. The chain carries TRBV7-2 and TRBJ1-2; no clear D. This CDR3 is built from 13 residues. CDR1 and CDR2 from the germline V gene are SGHTA and FQGNSA. V lost 2 bases to trimming and J lost 2 bases, with 6 bases between them.

This clonotype was seen repeatedly, ten times or more. The chain recombines TRBV3-1 with TRBJ2-3; 8 nucleotides line up with TRBD1. This CDR3 contains 15 residues. In germline, CDR1 is LGHDT, CDR2 YNNKEL (reference sequence). The J segment lost 3 bases and the V segment lost 1 base, leaving 3 bases of the junction unmatched. CDR3: CASSQVRGRTDTQYF. The CDR3 DNA reads TGTGCCAGCAGCCAAGTCAGGGGGCGGACAGATACGCAGTATTTT.

The chain is built from TRBV2 and TRBJ2-7; TRBD2 aligns across 9 bases. Germline V gives CDR1 SNHLY, CDR2 FYNNEI. This CDR3 comprises 15 residues. V was clipped by 11 bases and J by 6 bases; unmatched bases: 17. In DNA, the CDR3 is TGTGCCGGAAAAGGGGTTAGCGGGAGCCCACTCGAGCAGTACTTC. This sequence encodes CAGKGVSGSPLEQYF.

The chain is built from TRBV3-1 and TRBJ2-5; 12 nucleotides agree with TRBD2. J lost 4 bases, V lost 5 bases, and 20 bases had no gene match. The germline V gene encodes CDR1 LGHDT and CDR2 YNNKEL (reference sequence). This CDR3 spans 20 amino acids. The CDR3 DNA sequence: TGTGCCAGCAGCACTACCCGGACTAGCGGGACCACCACGTCCCGAGAGACCCAGTACTTC. This codes for CASSTTRTSGTTTSRETQYF.

The V call is TRBV12-3 or TRBV12-4, the J call TRBJ1-2; TRBD1 matches 8 bases. V trimming: 5 bases; J trimming: 0 bases; junction bases outside the gene matches: 5. The CDR3 spans 15 residues. CDR3 sequence: CASSPGTGANYGYTF. Written as DNA, the CDR3 is TGTGCCAGCAGTCCTGGGACAGGCGCTAACTATGGCTACACCTTC.

The chain combines TRBV5-1 with TRBJ2-1, with D possibly matching TRBD1 (6 bases). Germline values: CDR1 SGHRS, CDR2 YFSETQ. Trimming stripped 4 bases from V and 9 bases from J, with 14 bases between. The CDR3 totals 13 residues. The CDR3 region has the DNA TGCGCCAGCAGCGGGGACATTTTACTTGAGCAGTTCTTC. Its protein product is CASSGDILLEQFF.

Regarding this clonotype: A junction boundary mismatches the germline segment, possibly from a read error. The chain recombines TRBV18 with TRBJ1-1; D is unclear. The CDR3 sequence is 13 residues long. The germline gives CDR1 KGHSH, CDR2 LQKENI. CDR3 DNA sequence: TGTGCCAGCTCACCAGGGCTGAACACTGGAGCTTTCTTT. Protein product: CASSPGLNTGAFF.

V is TRBV3-1 and J is TRBJ1-2, with 8 bases lining up with TRBD1. The V gene end was trimmed by 5 bases and the J gene end by 0 bases; junction bases not matched to a gene: 5. This CDR3 spans 15 amino acids. Looked up from germline, CDR1 is LGHDT and CDR2 is YNNKEL (reference sequence). This CDR3 reads CASSKGQAPNYGYTF. The CDR3 coding sequence is TGTGCCAGCAGCAAGGGACAGGCCCCTAACTATGGCTACACCTTC.

This clonotype is categorized as medium-sized. J is TRBJ1-1 and V is TRBV6-1; TRBD1 aligns across 7 bases. The trim removed 6 bases at V and 7 bases at J, leaving 8 bases unmatched. The germline CDR1 and CDR2 sequences are MNHNS and SASEGT. This CDR3 has 13 residues. CDR3 loop: CASSPRRGREAFF. The DNA of the CDR3 is TGTGCCAGCAGCCCCCGTAGGGGGCGTGAAGCTTTCTTT.

This clonotype was seen many times. CDR3 protein: CASSAGQGKGQPQHF. The DNA of the CDR3 is TGTGCCAGCAGCGCCGGGCAGGGGAAGGGTCAGCCCCAGCATTTT. The J gene is TRBJ1-5, the V gene TRBV7-2, with TRBD1 as a possible D gene (6 bases). CDR3 length equals 15 residues. Between the trimmed V and J ends, which lost 5 bases and 6 bases, there was a span of 17 bases. The germline gives CDR1 SGHTA, CDR2 FQGNSA.

Turning to this clonotype: This may be a read error: a much more frequent sequence differs by one nucleotide. The chain has TRBV28 and TRBJ1-6; the D gene is possibly TRBD1 (5 bases). CDR1 and CDR2 (germline): MDHEN, SYDVKM. CDR3 length equals 14 residues. The CDR3 nucleotides read TGTGCCAGCAGTTTACCAGGGTGGAATTCACCCCCCCACTTT. Its translation is CASSLPGWNSPPHF. The full variable domain, with the rest looked up from reference TRBV28 and TRBJ1-6, is DVKVTQSSRYLVKRTGEKVFLECVQDMDHENMFWYRQDPGLGLRLIYFSYDVKMKEKGDIPEGYSVSREKKERFSLILESASTNQTSMYLCASSLPGWNSPPHFGNGTRLTVT.

This clonotype was seen repeatedly, ten times or more. CDR3 in amino acids: CASSSIGRRETQYF. DNA of the CDR3: TGTGCCAGCAGTTCCATCGGACGGCGAGAGACCCAGTACTTC. V and J are TRBV27 and TRBJ2-5; D unclear. From germline, CDR1 is MNHEY and CDR2 SMNVEV (reference sequence). With 4 bases removed from V and 4 bases from J, the gap between germline ends came to 13 bases. The CDR3 is 14 amino acids.

This clonotype came up many times. The chain couples TRBV28 to TRBJ2-1; 8 nucleotides align to TRBD2. The junction had 14 bases not matched to a gene; V was cut back by 5 bases and J by 2 bases. Germline loops: CDR1 MDHEN, CDR2 SYDVKM. This CDR3 is 18 amino acids long. CDR3 nucleotide sequence: TGTGCCAGCAGTACTTTTGCGGGGGGCCTCTCGACCTACAATGAGCAGTTCTTC. Its protein product is CASSTFAGGLSTYNEQFF.

This clonotype showed up just a few times. The rearrangement uses TRBV12-3 or TRBV12-4 and TRBJ2-7; a possible D gene is TRBD1 (7 bases). The CDR3 runs to 13 residues. The ends were cut back, 5 bases at V and 6 bases at J, with 14 bases in the middle. The CDR3 spells CASSRQGGFEQYV. The CDR3 DNA sequence: TGTGCCAGCAGTCGACAGGGAGGATTCGAGCAGTACGTC.

About this clonotype itself: Just one base apart from a much larger clone, this may be a read error. This chain joins TRBV6-1 and TRBJ1-6; D possibly corresponds to TRBD1 (5 bases). The CDR3 has 15 amino acids. V gave up 6 bases and J gave up 7 bases, with 16 bases separating them. Germline CDR1 MNHNS, CDR2 SASEGT. The CDR3 here is CASRNGLGDNSPLHF. In nucleotides, the CDR3 is TGTGCCAGCAGAAACGGGTTGGGGGACAATTCACCCCTCCACTTT.

As to this clonotype: A read error may explain this, as a much larger clone is one base away. CDR3 amino acids: CASRPPTGGAYEQYF. For the CDR3, the DNA is TGTGCCAGCAGACCTCCGACAGGGGGCGCCTACGAGCAGTACTTC. The V gene is TRBV7-2, the J gene TRBJ2-7; 10 bases match TRBD1. Germline CDR1 is SGHTA and CDR2 is FQGNSA. The CDR3 is 15 amino acids. Trimming cost V 6 bases and J 2 bases; bases outside gene matches: 7. Full variable domain (remainder filled in from reference TRBV7-2 and TRBJ2-7): GAGVSQSPSNKVTEKGKDVELRCDPISGHTALYWYRQSLGQGLEFLIYFQGNSAPDKSGLPSDRFSAERTGGSVSTLTIQRTQQEDSAVYLCASRPPTGGAYEQYFGPGTRLTVT.

In regard to this clonotype: A read error may be the cause here, since a much bigger clone is one base away. The chain is built from TRBV15 and TRBJ2-3; a weak D match, TRBD1 (7 bases). Germline-derived CDR1 and CDR2 are LNHNV and YYDKDF (reference sequence). This CDR3 comprises 15 residues. The CDR3 here is CAISRGESLTDTQYF. The DNA of the CDR3 is TGTGCCATCAGCAGGGGGGAGAGCCTCACAGATACGCAGTATTTT. The entire variable domain, with the rest obtained from reference TRBV15 and TRBJ2-3, is as follows: DAMVIQNPRYQVTQFGKPVTLSCSQTLNHNVMYWYQQKSSQAPKLLFHYYDKDFNNEADTPDNFQSRRPNTSFCFLDIRSPGLGDTAMYLCAISRGESLTDTQYFGPGTRLTVL.

The V gene is TRBV10-3, the J gene TRBJ1-1, with D unresolved. The CDR3 runs 14 residues. Trimming took off 0 bases at V and 4 bases at J, with 9 bases between the two ends. Germline assignment: CDR1 ENHRY and CDR2 SYGVKD. CDR3 sequence reads: CAISESTRPTEAFF. The CDR3 bases are TGTGCCATCAGTGAGTCGACTCGTCCCACTGAAGCTTTCTTT.

The chain is built from TRBV20-1 and TRBJ2-7; D is possibly TRBD1 or TRBD2 (5 bases each). The CDR3 has 14 residues. CDR1 and CDR2 from the germline V gene are DFQATT and SNEGSKA (reference sequence). The V and J ends lost 1 base and 2 bases respectively, with 12 bases between them. CDR3 protein: CSARASGRTYEQYV. In DNA, the CDR3 is TGCAGTGCTAGAGCCTCGGGACGGACCTACGAGCAGTACGTC.

This clonotype was counted a single time. The chain couples TRBV12-3 or TRBV12-4 to TRBJ1-2; weak D call: TRBD1 (5 bases). The V and J ends lost 3 bases and 5 bases respectively, with 10 bases between them. The CDR3 length is 13 residues. This CDR3 is CASSLTEVYGYTF. The CDR3 coding sequence is TGTGCCAGCAGTTTGACAGAGGTGTATGGCTACACCTTC.

This clonotype was recorded many times. The chain employs TRBV20-1 and TRBJ2-7, with D perhaps TRBD1 or TRBD2 (5 bases each). This CDR3 contains 14 residues. CDR1 and CDR2 from the germline V gene are DFQATT and SNEGSKA (reference sequence). V gave up 6 bases and J gave up 2 bases, with 17 bases separating them. Here the CDR3 reads CSARPTGRAYEQYF. CDR3 coding DNA: TGCAGTGCGCGACCAACGGGACGGGCCTACGAGCAGTACTTC.

This rearrangement joins TRBV7-2 to TRBJ2-1; D possibly uses TRBD1 or TRBD2 (5 bases each). Germline assignment: CDR1 SGHTA and CDR2 FQGNSA. V lost 1 base and J lost 5, with 12 bases in between. This CDR3 is 15 amino acids long. CDR3 region: CASSLGSRGNNEQFF. CDR3 in DNA: TGTGCCAGCAGCTTAGGCTCGAGGGGAAACAATGAGCAGTTCTTC. Full variable domain (missing parts from reference TRBV7-2 and TRBJ2-1): GAGVSQSPSNKVTEKGKDVELRCDPISGHTALYWYRQSLGQGLEFLIYFQGNSAPDKSGLPSDRFSAERTGGSVSTLTIQRTQQEDSAVYLCASSLGSRGNNEQFFGPGTRLTVL.

The chain recombines TRBV7-2 with TRBJ2-6; 7 bases agree with TRBD1. Trimming at V came to 8 bases and at J to 1 base, leaving 8 bases not matched to a gene. The CDR3 spans 16 residues. Germline V CDR1 and CDR2: SGHTA, FQGNSA. In nucleotides, the CDR3 is TGTGCCAGCGGCATCGACAGGGCTTCTGGGGCCAACGTCCTGACTTTC. This encodes CASGIDRASGANVLTF.